The 28 T cell receptor beta chains reported below all come from one sample, sequenced in a study of Ad26.COV2.S vaccination and SARS-CoV-2 variants (dated by TCRdb to the early 2020s). Interpreted using the paper, the treatment or condition label stands for: about 20 received Ad26.COV2.S at low or high dose, single or two shots; several received placebo; per-sample allocation not given. For vaccine and placebo recipients, repertoires were sequenced using samples collected on day 63 after the first injection. Library preparation used the immunoSEQ multiplex PCR assay. TCRdb stores this immuneACCESS table with in-frame sequences only. Part of the clones is absent; in the studies checked, under half of the shortfall reflects unresolved V genes, and no reason is known for the rest. The sample records more than 300,000 clones, roughly 91% of which are singletons. Roughly 5% of the sample is in the top ten clones.

This specimen consisted of peripheral blood, obtained in a trial of Ad26.COV2.S vaccine versus placebo. The source of these receptors is a person aged 18-60 years who received the Ad26.COV2.S COVID-19 vaccine or a placebo.

This clone appeared a single time. The chain combines TRBV12-3 or TRBV12-4 with TRBJ2-4; 7 bases match TRBD2. CDR3 length equals 13 residues. Losses at the gene ends were 7 bases for V and 7 bases for J; bases not matched to a gene: 7. CDR3 region: CASTSGTGNIQYF. The DNA of the CDR3 is TGTGCCAGCACGAGCGGGACGGGGAACATTCAGTACTTC.

The chain couples TRBV2 to TRBJ2-5, with 11 bases that match TRBD2. J lost 5 bases, V lost 4 bases, and 6 bases had no gene match. Germline V gene data show CDR1 as SNHLY and CDR2 as FYNNEI. This CDR3 has 15 amino acids. The CDR3 protein is CASSAKTSGEETQYF. CDR3 in DNA: TGTGCCAGCAGTGCTAAGACTAGCGGGGAGGAGACCCAGTACTTC.

The chain carries TRBV10-3 and TRBJ1-2; D not resolved. The CDR3 contains 13 residues. V gave up 0 bases and J gave up 3 bases, with 5 bases separating them. The germline V gene encodes CDR1 ENHRY and CDR2 SYGVKD. CDR3 sequence reads: CAISESAYYGYTF. As DNA, the CDR3 is TGTGCCATCAGTGAGTCGGCATACTATGGCTACACCTTC.

The chain carries TRBV7-8 and TRBJ1-4; 7 nucleotides agree with TRBD1. V was clipped by 5 bases and J by 8 bases; unmatched bases: 11. Looked up from germline, CDR1 is SGHVS and CDR2 is FQNEAQ. The CDR3 consists of 15 residues. The CDR3 nucleotides are TGTGCCAGCAGCCCATTAACAGGGGAACGGGAAAAACTGTTTTTT. Protein: CASSPLTGEREKLFF. Full variable domain (remainder filled in from reference TRBV7-8 and TRBJ1-4): GAGVSQSPRYKVAKRGQDVALRCDPISGHVSLFWYQQALGQGPEFLTYFQNEAQLDKSGLPSDRFFAERPEGSVSTLKIQRTQQEDSAVYLCASSPLTGEREKLFFGSGTQLSVL.

The chain is built from TRBV3-1 (or the pseudogene TRBV3-2) and TRBJ2-3; TRBD2 matches at 9 bases. This CDR3 comprises 17 residues. Germline loops: CDR1 LGHDT, CDR2 YNNKEL (reference sequence). V was clipped by 1 base and J by 4 bases; unmatched bases: 9. DNA of the CDR3: TGTGCCAGCAGCCAAGCTGCGGTAGCGGGGGTCTCAGATACGCAGTATTTT. This translates into CASSQAAVAGVSDTQYF.

V usage is TRBV5-1 and J usage is TRBJ2-5; 12 bases map to TRBD1. This CDR3 contains 16 residues. The germline V gene encodes CDR1 SGHRS and CDR2 YFSETQ. V lost 4 bases, J lost 5 bases, and 9 bases stayed unmatched. The CDR3 nucleotides are TGCGCCAGCAGCGCCGGGACAGGGGGCTATCAGGAGACCCAGTACTTC. Translated, it gives CASSAGTGGYQETQYF. Drawing the rest from reference TRBV5-1 and TRBJ2-5, the complete variable domain is KAGVTQTPRYLIKTRGQQVTLSCSPISGHRSVSWYQQTPGQGLQFLFEYFSETQRNKGNFPGRFSGRQFSNSRSEMNVSTLELGDSALYLCASSAGTGGYQETQYFGPGTRLLVL.

The V call is TRBV19, the J call TRBJ2-1; 10 bases agree with TRBD1. The length of the CDR3 is 15 residues. CDR1 is LNHDA, CDR2 SQIVND, per germline (reference sequence). V trimming: 3 bases; J trimming: 8 bases; junction bases outside the gene matches: 7. In DNA, the CDR3 is TGTGCCAGTAGTATCCCCTCAGGGACAGGGGATGAGCAGTTCTTC. Translation gives CASSIPSGTGDEQFF.

This rearrangement joins TRBV29-1 to TRBJ2-1, with D maybe TRBD1 (5 bases). Germline V gene lookup returns CDR1 SQVTM and CDR2 ANQGSEA. V shed 7 bases and J shed 9 bases, with 16 bases lying between them. This CDR3 comprises 12 residues. DNA of the CDR3: TGCAGCGGAACCGTCTCCAGGGCTGAGCAGTTCTTC. Residues: CSGTVSRAEQFF.

This clone was counted a few times. The rearrangement joins TRBV3-1 (or the pseudogene TRBV3-2) to TRBJ1-1; D gene ambiguous. The CDR3 runs to 12 residues. V lost 3 bases, J lost 4 bases, and 6 bases lay in between. The germline CDR1 and CDR2 sequences are LGHDT and YNNKEL (reference sequence). The CDR3 bases are TGTGCCAGCAGCCACATTGGCACTGAAGCTTTCTTT. The encoded protein is CASSHIGTEAFF.

The chain recombines TRBV6-5 with TRBJ2-7, with TRBD1 matching 9 bases. J was trimmed by 5 bases and V by 0 bases; bases with no gene match: 8. Germline loops: CDR1 MNHEY, CDR2 SVGAGI. This CDR3 has 16 residues. The CDR3 DNA sequence: TGTGCCAGCAGTTACTCGATGGGACAGGGAACCAACGAGCAGTACTTC. It yields the protein CASSYSMGQGTNEQYF.

A single count supports this clone. This chain links TRBV13 with TRBJ2-1; tentative D call: TRBD1 (6 bases). Trimming stripped 3 bases from V and 8 bases from J, with 11 bases between. Per the germline V gene, CDR1 is PRHDT and CDR2 is FYEKMQ (reference sequence). The CDR3 is 13 amino acids. This CDR3 reads CASSFGQGYEQFF. CDR3 bases: TGTGCCAGCAGCTTTGGTCAGGGGTATGAGCAGTTCTTC.

The rearrangement links TRBV2 to TRBJ1-2; a possible D gene is TRBD1 (5 bases). V was pared by 6 bases and J by 5 bases, with 22 bases between. Germline CDR1 and CDR2: SNHLY and FYNNEI. This CDR3 contains 16 residues. CDR3 sequence reads: CASRGDGGMGLYGYTF. The CDR3 bases are TGTGCCAGCAGAGGGGACGGCGGTATGGGGTTGTATGGCTACACCTTC.

The chain is built from TRBV5-7 and TRBJ1-2; D might be TRBD1 (6 bases). TRBV5-7 qualifies as an ORF whose function is uncertain. The germline V and J ends were trimmed by 4 bases and 8 bases, with 18 bases remaining between them. The CDR3 runs to 14 residues. DNA of the CDR3: TGTGCCAGCAGCACTGACAGGTTATCATACGGCTACACCTTC. Protein sequence: CASSTDRLSYGYTF.

J is TRBJ1-1 and V is TRBV29-1; 9 bases are a match to TRBD1. The CDR3 extends over 14 amino acids. The junction had 3 bases not matched to a gene; V was cut back by 2 bases and J by 2 bases. The V gene's germline CDR1 is SQVTM and CDR2 ANQGSEA. This CDR3 is CSVEKTGGNTEAFF. As DNA, the CDR3 is TGCAGCGTTGAAAAGACAGGGGGAAACACTGAAGCTTTCTTT.

The chain carries TRBV6-5 and TRBJ1-1; tentative D call: TRBD1 (6 bases). Trimming removed 0 bases at V and 5 bases at J, with 16 bases between. CDR1 and CDR2 (germline): MNHEY, SVGAGI. This CDR3 spans 16 amino acids. The DNA for the CDR3 is TGTGCCAGCAGTTACTCGAGTAAGGGGGTAGGGACTGAAGCTTTCTTT. Protein product: CASSYSSKGVGTEAFF.

This sequence joins TRBV27 and TRBJ2-1, with 15 positions matching TRBD2. The CDR3 sequence is 19 residues long. V lost 5 bases, J lost 7 bases, and 15 bases stayed unmatched. Germline-derived CDR1 and CDR2 are MNHEY and SMNVEV (reference sequence). The CDR3 sequence: CASSTLPGLAGGSGNEQFF. The DNA of the CDR3 is TGTGCCAGCAGTACCCTCCCCGGACTAGCGGGAGGGTCGGGGAATGAGCAGTTCTTC.

The table lists this clone with a few counts. The chain has TRBV10-2 and TRBJ2-1; a possible D gene is TRBD2 (5 bases). CDR1 is WSHSY, CDR2 SAAADI, per germline. V was clipped by 6 bases and J by 8 bases, with 8 bases between them. The CDR3 runs to 11 residues. The CDR3 region has the DNA TGCGCCAGCAGACGGGGTGATGAGCAGTTCTTC. Residues: CASRRGDEQFF.

The chain combines TRBV4-1 with TRBJ1-4, with D possibly being TRBD1 (5 bases). CDR1 and CDR2 from the germline V gene are MGHRA and YSYEKL. This CDR3 spans 16 amino acids. The V end was cut by 2 bases, the J end by 0 bases, with 10 bases between. The CDR3 sequence is CASSQMQGSTNEKLFF. DNA of the CDR3: TGCGCCAGCAGCCAAATGCAGGGTTCAACTAATGAAAAACTGTTTTTT.

The rearrangement links TRBV19 to TRBJ1-5; no reliable D call. V lost 1 base to trimming and J lost 5 bases, with 3 bases between them. This CDR3 contains 12 residues. CDR1 and CDR2 from the germline V gene are LNHDA and SQIVND (reference sequence). The CDR3 is CASSIGYQPQHF. In nucleotides, the CDR3 is TGTGCCAGTAGTATAGGCTATCAGCCCCAGCATTTT.

The J gene is TRBJ1-2, the V gene TRBV19; D might be TRBD1 (5 bases). V lost 4 bases to trimming and J lost 4 bases, with 13 bases between them. The germline CDR1 and CDR2 sequences are LNHDA and SQIVND (reference sequence). The CDR3 has 14 residues. CDR3 sequence reads: CASSTAGQPYGYTF. The CDR3 DNA follows: TGTGCCAGTAGTACCGCGGGGCAGCCCTATGGCTACACCTTC. Complete variable domain (other parts from reference TRBV19 and TRBJ1-2): DGGITQSPKYLFRKEGQNVTLSCEQNLNHDAMYWYRQDPGQGLRLIYYSQIVNDFQKGDIAEGYSVSREKKESFPLTVTSAQKNPTAFYLCASSTAGQPYGYTFGSGTRLTVV.

This rearrangement joins TRBV28 to TRBJ1-4, with D uncertain. Germline-derived CDR1 and CDR2 are MDHEN and SYDVKM. Trimming pared 2 bases from V and 4 bases from J, leaving 11 bases between. CDR3 length: 15 residues. CDR3 amino acids: CASSLRSSLNEKLFF. The CDR3 DNA reads as TGTGCCAGCAGTTTAAGAAGCAGCCTTAATGAAAAACTGTTTTTT.

This clone was observed a few times. The CDR3 sequence: CASRIGGSGEYGYTF. The CDR3 DNA reads TGTGCCAGCAGAATCGGAGGGTCCGGGGAGTATGGCTACACCTTC. V is TRBV6-6 and J is TRBJ1-2; D gene unclear. The CDR3 runs to 15 residues. Per the germline V gene, CDR1 is MNHNY and CDR2 is SVGAGI (reference sequence). Deletions cut 6 bases from V and 5 bases from J, with 19 bases between.

V usage is TRBV6-1 and J usage is TRBJ2-5; D may be TRBD1 (6 bases). In germline, CDR1 is MNHNS, CDR2 SASEGT. Trimming took off 2 bases at V and 2 bases at J, with 15 bases between the two ends. CDR3 length equals 16 residues. This CDR3 is CASSEIQGRIQETQYF. As DNA, the CDR3 is TGTGCCAGCAGTGAAATCCAGGGGAGAATTCAAGAGACCCAGTACTTC.

This chain links TRBV7-8 with TRBJ1-6; the D gene is possibly TRBD1 (6 bases). The CDR3 is 17 amino acids. Germline lookup yields CDR1 SGHVS and CDR2 FQNEAQ. V was cut by 1 base and J by 8 bases, with 18 bases left in between. The chain's CDR3 is CASSLGALQGWYSPLHF. The DNA for the CDR3 is TGTGCCAGCAGCTTAGGGGCCCTACAGGGCTGGTATTCACCCCTCCACTTT. Supplemented by reference TRBV7-8 and TRBJ1-6, the full variable domain reads GAGVSQSPRYKVAKRGQDVALRCDPISGHVSLFWYQQALGQGPEFLTYFQNEAQLDKSGLPSDRFFAERPEGSVSTLKIQRTQQEDSAVYLCASSLGALQGWYSPLHFGNGTRLTVT.

The V call is TRBV15, the J call TRBJ2-1; 9 bases align to TRBD2. The trim removed 6 bases at V and 1 base at J, leaving 16 bases unmatched. There are 19 residues in the CDR3. Germline CDR1 reads LNHNV; CDR2 reads YYDKDF (reference sequence). The CDR3, as DNA: TGTGCCACCAGTAATGTCGGGGCTAGCGGGGATTATTCCTACAATGAGCAGTTCTTC. Amino acid sequence: CATSNVGASGDYSYNEQFF. Based on the CDR3 plus reference TRBV15 and TRBJ2-1, the full variable domain is DAMVIQNPRYQVTQFGKPVTLSCSQTLNHNVMYWYQQKSSQAPKLLFHYYDKDFNNEADTPDNFQSRRPNTSFCFLDIRSPGLGDTAMYLCATSNVGASGDYSYNEQFFGPGTRLTVL.

This clone was detected only a few times. This chain links TRBV10-3 with TRBJ1-6, with TRBD1 identical over 8 bases. This CDR3 has 13 residues. Germline-derived CDR1 and CDR2 are ENHRY and SYGVKD. The J segment lost 7 bases and the V segment lost 4 bases, leaving 0 bases of the junction unmatched. CDR3 sequence reads: CAISGTGNSPLHF. CDR3 bases: TGTGCCATCAGTGGGACAGGGAATTCACCCCTCCACTTT.

J is TRBJ1-5 and V is TRBV18, with D perhaps TRBD1 (5 bases). Trimming took off 1 base at V and 4 bases at J, with 11 bases between the two ends. Germline assignment: CDR1 KGHSH and CDR2 LQKENI. The CDR3 consists of 15 residues. CDR3 region: CASSPLGAPNQPQHF. In DNA, the CDR3 is TGTGCCAGCTCACCACTCGGGGCCCCAAATCAGCCCCAGCATTTT.

The table lists this clone with a count of one. The chain combines TRBV5-1 with TRBJ1-1, with D hard to call. The germline gives CDR1 SGHRS, CDR2 YFSETQ. This CDR3 comprises 13 residues. V was pared by 0 bases and J by 5 bases, with 8 bases between. CDR3 in amino acids: CASSLEGLTEAFF. The CDR3 DNA sequence: TGCGCCAGCAGCTTGGAGGGTTTAACTGAAGCTTTCTTT.